A selection of T cell receptor beta chains follows, all from one sample in a study of blood T cells in healthy people across ages. TCRdb fed the 5' RACE reads into MiXCR, producing one record per CDR3 protein. The sample comprises more than 900,000 distinct CDR3 sequences, under 35% of which are singletons, and more than 8.5% rests with the top ten. The same data also went into a second study, on T cells of mothers and their children.

The specimen was blood. Receptors originate from a woman between 35 and 50 years old in good health. Each CDR3 is given with its conserved first and last residue.

TRBJ2-1	TRBV18	CASTGTGTDYNEQFF
TRBJ1-1	TRBV20-1	CSSKPRMNTEAFF
TRBJ2-5	TRBV7-9	CASSQTGTLQYF
TRBJ2-1	TRBV27	CAGSFFAVGSGGFGDEQFF
TRBJ2-1	TRBV6-1	CASSERGRPNQIEQFF
TRBJ2-7	TRBV20-1	CSARDPLRGPYEQYF
NA	TRBV20-1	CSAPSRGYEQYF
TRBJ2-1	TRBV7-9	CASSSTRLMGISEQFF
TRBJ1-5	TRBV7-9	CASSTNSNQPQHF
TRBJ1-1	TRBV20-1	CSARVTGHPQNTEAFF
TRBJ1-6	TRBV7-9	CASSQPTGTPYNSPLHF
TRBJ2-1	TRBV4-1	CASSQTGRGLPYNEQFF
TRBJ1-2	TRBV6-1	CASTERDLSGYTF
TRBJ2-7	TRBV7-6	CASSLNGGLAGMEEQYF
TRBJ2-1	TRBV3-1	CASSQEGGRTYNEQFF
TRBJ1-3	TRBV14	CASRQGGENTIYF
TRBJ2-7	TRBV3-1	CASSQSGQVIGEQYF
TRBJ1-4	TRBV27	CASSLRSGYEKLFF
TRBJ2-6	TRBV6-4	CATSDRAGANVLTF
TRBJ2-1	TRBV7-6	CASSPWASGNEQFF
TRBJ2-7	TRBV5-1	CASSRDTTYEQYF
TRBJ2-3	TRBV6-2/TRBV6-3	CASSYSERGNTDTQYF
TRBJ2-2	TRBV6-6	CASSWMLGGTGELFF
TRBJ2-3	TRBV6-2/TRBV6-3	CASSYLRGTDTQYF
TRBJ2-1	TRBV24-1	CATSDVGTANNEQFF
TRBJ2-7	TRBV29-1	CSVETGTNSYEQYF
TRBJ2-5	TRBV2	CASTGGKTQYF
TRBJ1-1	TRBV12-3/TRBV12-4	CASSWGTDRGLSTEAFF
TRBJ1-1	TRBV6-1	CASGEGTDDEAFF
TRBJ2-5	TRBV7-2	CASSLSGQGGGTQYF
TRBJ2-1	TRBV7-2	CASSLGRGGASNEQFF
TRBJ1-6	TRBV20-1	CSARLGHRDSPLHF
TRBJ2-2	TRBV2	CASRGNRQNTGELFF